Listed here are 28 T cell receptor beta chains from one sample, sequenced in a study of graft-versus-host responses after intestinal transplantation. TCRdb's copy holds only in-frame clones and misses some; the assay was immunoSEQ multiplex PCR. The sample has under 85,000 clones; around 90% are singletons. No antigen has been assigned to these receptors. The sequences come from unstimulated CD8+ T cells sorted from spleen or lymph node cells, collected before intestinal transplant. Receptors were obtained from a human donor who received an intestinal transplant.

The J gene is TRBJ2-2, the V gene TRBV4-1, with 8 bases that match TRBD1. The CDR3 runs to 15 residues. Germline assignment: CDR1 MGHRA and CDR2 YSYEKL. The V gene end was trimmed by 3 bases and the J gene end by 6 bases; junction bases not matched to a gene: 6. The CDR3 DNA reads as TGCGCCAGCAGCCAGACGACAGGGGTGGCCGGGGAGCTGTTTTTT. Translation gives CASSQTTGVAGELFF.

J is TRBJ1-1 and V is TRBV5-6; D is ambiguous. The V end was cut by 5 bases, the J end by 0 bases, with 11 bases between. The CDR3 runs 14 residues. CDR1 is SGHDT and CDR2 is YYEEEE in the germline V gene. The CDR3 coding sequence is TGTGCCAGCAGTGCGGGGTACATGAACACTGAAGCTTTCTTT. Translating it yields CASSAGYMNTEAFF.

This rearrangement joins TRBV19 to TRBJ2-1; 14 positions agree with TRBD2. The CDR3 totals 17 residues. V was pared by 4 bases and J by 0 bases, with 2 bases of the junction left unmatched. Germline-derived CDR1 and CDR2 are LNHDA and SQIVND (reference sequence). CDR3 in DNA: TGTGCCAGTAGTAGGACTAGCGGGGGGTCCTCCTACAATGAGCAGTTCTTC. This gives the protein CASSRTSGGSSYNEQFF.

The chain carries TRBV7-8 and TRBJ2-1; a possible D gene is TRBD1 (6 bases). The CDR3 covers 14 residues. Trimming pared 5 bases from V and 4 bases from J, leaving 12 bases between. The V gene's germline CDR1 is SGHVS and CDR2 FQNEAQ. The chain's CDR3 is CASSPPDRYNEQFF. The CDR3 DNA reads TGTGCCAGCAGCCCCCCCGACAGGTACAATGAGCAGTTCTTC.

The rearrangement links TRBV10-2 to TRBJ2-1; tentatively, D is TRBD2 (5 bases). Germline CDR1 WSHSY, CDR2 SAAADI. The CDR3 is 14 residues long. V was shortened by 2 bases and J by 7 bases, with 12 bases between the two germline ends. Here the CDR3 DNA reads TGCGCCAGCAGTGAGCCCCTAGCCGAGAATGAGCAGTTCTTC. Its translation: CASSEPLAENEQFF.

CDR3 bases: TGTGCCAGCAGGACCCGGGACAGCTACGAGCAGTACTTC. It is translated as CASRTRDSYEQYF. V is TRBV27 and J is TRBJ2-7, with TRBD1 matching 7 bases. CDR1 MNHEY and CDR2 SMNVEV come from the germline V gene (reference sequence). CDR3 length equals 13 residues. The J segment lost 3 bases and the V segment lost 6 bases, leaving 5 bases of the junction unmatched.

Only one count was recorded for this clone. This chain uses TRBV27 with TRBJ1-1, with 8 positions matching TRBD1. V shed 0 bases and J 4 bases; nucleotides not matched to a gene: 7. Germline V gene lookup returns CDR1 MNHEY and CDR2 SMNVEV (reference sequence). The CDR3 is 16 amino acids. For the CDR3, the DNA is TGTGCCAGCAGTTTATCGGCCCAGGGGGCTTTCACTGAAGCTTTCTTT. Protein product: CASSLSAQGAFTEAFF.

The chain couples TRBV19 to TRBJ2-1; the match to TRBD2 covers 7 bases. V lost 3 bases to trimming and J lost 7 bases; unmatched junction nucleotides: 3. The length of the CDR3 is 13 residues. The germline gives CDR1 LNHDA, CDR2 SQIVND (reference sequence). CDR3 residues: CASSITGGNEQFF. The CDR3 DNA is TGTGCCAGTAGTATCACGGGGGGTAATGAGCAGTTCTTC.

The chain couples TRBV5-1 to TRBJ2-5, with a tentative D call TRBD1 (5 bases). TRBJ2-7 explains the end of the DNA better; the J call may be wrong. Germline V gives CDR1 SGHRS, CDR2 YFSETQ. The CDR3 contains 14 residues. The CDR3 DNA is TGCGCCAGCAGCTTAGGGGATACCACCTACGAGCAGTACTTC. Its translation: CASSLGDTTYEQYF.

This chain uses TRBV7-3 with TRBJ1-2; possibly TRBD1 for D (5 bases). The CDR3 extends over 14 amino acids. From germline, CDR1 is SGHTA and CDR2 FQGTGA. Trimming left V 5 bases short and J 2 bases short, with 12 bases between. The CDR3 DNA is TGTGCCAGCAGCCCCTACGGGGGGAACTATGGCTACACCTTC. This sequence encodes CASSPYGGNYGYTF.

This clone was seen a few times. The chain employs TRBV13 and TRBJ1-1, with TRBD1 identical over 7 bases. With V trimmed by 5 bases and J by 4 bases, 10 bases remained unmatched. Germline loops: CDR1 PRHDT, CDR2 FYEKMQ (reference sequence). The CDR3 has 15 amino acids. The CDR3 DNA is TGTGCCAGCAGCGAATACAGGGGCTGGAGCACTGAAGCTTTCTTT. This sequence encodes CASSEYRGWSTEAFF.

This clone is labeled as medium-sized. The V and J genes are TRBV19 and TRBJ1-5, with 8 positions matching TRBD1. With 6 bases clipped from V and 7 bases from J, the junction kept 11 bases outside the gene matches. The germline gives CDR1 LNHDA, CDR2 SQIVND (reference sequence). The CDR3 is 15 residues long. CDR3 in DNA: TGTGCCAGTAGCGCGACGGACAGGGTAAGACAGCCCCAGCATTTT. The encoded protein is CASSATDRVRQPQHF.

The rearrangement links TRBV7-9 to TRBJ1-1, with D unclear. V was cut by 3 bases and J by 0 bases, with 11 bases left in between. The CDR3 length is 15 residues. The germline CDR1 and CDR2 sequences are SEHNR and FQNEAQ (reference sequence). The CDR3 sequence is CASSFEGAMNTEAFF. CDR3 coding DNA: TGTGCCAGCAGCTTTGAGGGTGCCATGAACACTGAAGCTTTCTTT.

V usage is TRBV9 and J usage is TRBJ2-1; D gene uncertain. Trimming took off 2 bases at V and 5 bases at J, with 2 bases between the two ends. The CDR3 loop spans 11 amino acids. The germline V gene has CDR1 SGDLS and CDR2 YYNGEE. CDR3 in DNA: TGTGCCAGCAGCGTCAACAATGAGCAGTTCTTC. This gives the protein CASSVNNEQFF.

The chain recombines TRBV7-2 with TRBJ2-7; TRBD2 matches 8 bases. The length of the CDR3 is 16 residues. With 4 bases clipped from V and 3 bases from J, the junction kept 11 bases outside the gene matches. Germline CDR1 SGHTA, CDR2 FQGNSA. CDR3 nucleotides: TGTGCCAGCAGCTCGGGACTAGATCTTACGGTCTACGAGCAGTACTTC. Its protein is CASSSGLDLTVYEQYF.

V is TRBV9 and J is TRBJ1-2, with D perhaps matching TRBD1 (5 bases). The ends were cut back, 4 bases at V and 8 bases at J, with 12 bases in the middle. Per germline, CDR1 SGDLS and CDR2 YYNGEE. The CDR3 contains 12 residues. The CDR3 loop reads CASSPGGGGYTF. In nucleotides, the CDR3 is TGTGCCAGCAGCCCGGGGGGGGGAGGCTACACCTTC.

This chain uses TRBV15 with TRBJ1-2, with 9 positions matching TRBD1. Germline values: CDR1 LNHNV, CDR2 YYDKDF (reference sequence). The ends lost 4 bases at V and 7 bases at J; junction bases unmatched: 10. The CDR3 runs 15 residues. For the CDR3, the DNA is TGTGCCACCAGCACCCCAGAACAGGGGGCACGTGGCTACACCTTC. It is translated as CATSTPEQGARGYTF.

Written as DNA, the CDR3 is TGTGCCAGCAGCCCTGGGGGCCTCGGCTTAGATGAGCAGTTCTTC. This sequence encodes CASSPGGLGLDEQFF. The chain combines TRBV7-8 with TRBJ2-1, with a weak D call TRBD1 (6 bases). CDR1 and CDR2 (germline): SGHVS, FQNEAQ. V lost 5 bases and J 8 bases, leaving 19 bases between the germline ends. The CDR3 consists of 15 residues.

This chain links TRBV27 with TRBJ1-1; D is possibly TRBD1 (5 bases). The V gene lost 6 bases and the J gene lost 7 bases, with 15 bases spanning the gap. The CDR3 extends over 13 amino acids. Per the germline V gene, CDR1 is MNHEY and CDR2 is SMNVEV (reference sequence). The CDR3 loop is CASRQTGALEAFF. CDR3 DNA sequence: TGTGCCAGCAGGCAAACAGGAGCACTTGAAGCTTTCTTT.

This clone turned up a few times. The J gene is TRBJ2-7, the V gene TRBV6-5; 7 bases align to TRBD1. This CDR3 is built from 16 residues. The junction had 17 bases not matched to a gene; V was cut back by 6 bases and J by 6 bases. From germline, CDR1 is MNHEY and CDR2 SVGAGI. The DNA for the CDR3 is TGTGCCAGCAGCTACGGAACAGGGACAGTGGGATCCGAGCAGTACTTC. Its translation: CASSYGTGTVGSEQYF.

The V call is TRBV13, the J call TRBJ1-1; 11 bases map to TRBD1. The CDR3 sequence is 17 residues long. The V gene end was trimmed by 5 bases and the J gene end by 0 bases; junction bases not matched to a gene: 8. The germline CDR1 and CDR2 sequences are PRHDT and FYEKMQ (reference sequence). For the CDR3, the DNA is TGTGCCAGCAGCCCCACCGGGACAGGGGGAATGAACACTGAAGCTTTCTTT. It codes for CASSPTGTGGMNTEAFF.

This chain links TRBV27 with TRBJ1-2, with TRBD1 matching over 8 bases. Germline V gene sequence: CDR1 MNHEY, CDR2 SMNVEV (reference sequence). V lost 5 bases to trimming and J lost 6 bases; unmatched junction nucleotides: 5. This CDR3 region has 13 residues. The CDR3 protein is CASSRQGADGYTF. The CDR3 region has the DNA TGTGCCAGCAGTCGCCAGGGGGCGGATGGCTACACCTTC.

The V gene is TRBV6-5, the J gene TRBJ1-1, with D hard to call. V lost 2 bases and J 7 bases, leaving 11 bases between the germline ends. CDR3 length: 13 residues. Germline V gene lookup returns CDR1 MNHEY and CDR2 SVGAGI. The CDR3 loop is CASSYRPSGEAFF. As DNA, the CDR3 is TGTGCCAGCAGTTACCGGCCGTCAGGTGAAGCTTTCTTT.

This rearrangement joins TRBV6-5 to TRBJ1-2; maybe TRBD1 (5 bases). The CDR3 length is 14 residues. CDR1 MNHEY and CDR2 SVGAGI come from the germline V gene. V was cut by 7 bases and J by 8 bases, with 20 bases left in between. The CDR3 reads CASNSGNPGGGYTF. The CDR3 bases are TGTGCCAGCAATTCAGGCAACCCCGGGGGAGGCTACACCTTC.

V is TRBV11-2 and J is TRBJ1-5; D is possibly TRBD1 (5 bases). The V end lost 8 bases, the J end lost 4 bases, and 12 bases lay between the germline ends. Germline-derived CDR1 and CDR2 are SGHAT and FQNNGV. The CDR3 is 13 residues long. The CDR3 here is CASGLGGNQPQHF. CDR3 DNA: TGTGCCAGCGGGCTTGGGGGGAATCAGCCCCAGCATTTT.

The DNA for the CDR3 is TGTGCCAGTAGTCCTAGACAGGGGGCGCCCGAAAAACTGTTTTTT. It encodes CASSPRQGAPEKLFF. The chain couples TRBV19 to TRBJ1-4; 10 nucleotides line up with TRBD1. Germline CDR1 reads LNHDA; CDR2 reads SQIVND (reference sequence). The V and J ends lost 5 bases and 8 bases, in that order; junction bases with no gene match: 8. This CDR3 is 15 amino acids long.

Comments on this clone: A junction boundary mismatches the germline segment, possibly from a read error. As DNA, the CDR3 is TGTGCTAGCAGTCCCTCAGGGGCTTGGGAGCAGTACTTC. Its protein product is CASSPSGAWEQYF. The gene calls are TRBV7-7 and TRBJ2-7; D is possibly TRBD1 (6 bases). The germline V gene encodes CDR1 SSHAT and CDR2 FNYEAQ (reference sequence). CDR3 length: 13 amino acids.

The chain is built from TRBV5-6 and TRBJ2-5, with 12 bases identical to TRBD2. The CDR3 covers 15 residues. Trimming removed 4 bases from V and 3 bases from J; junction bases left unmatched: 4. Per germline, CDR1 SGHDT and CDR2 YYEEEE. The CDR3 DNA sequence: TGTGCCAGCAGCGTGGCTAGCGGGGGGGAAGAGACCCAGTACTTC. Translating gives CASSVASGGEETQYF.